Below are 3 T cell receptor beta chains sequenced from a single sample in a study of cytomegalovirus exposure and HLA in healthy donors. Primers: 60 Vbeta forward and 13 Jbeta reverse. Generated by immunoSEQ multiplex PCR, the TCRdb table keeps only in-frame clones and is missing some. The sample yields 100,000 to 150,000 clones, roughly a tenth seen once. Input material: PBMCs. These receptors were obtained from a woman aged 18-29 years in good health and CMV-seropositive.

This clone was seen a handful of times. This chain connects TRBV27 to TRBJ2-7; the match to TRBD1 covers 7 bases. The CDR3 is made up of 14 amino acids. CDR1 is MNHEY and CDR2 is SMNVEV in the germline V gene (reference sequence). The V and J ends lost 1 base and 3 bases, in that order; junction bases with no gene match: 3. This CDR3 is CASSLWDRIYEQYF. For the CDR3, the DNA is TGTGCCAGCAGTTTATGGGACAGAATCTACGAGCAGTACTTC.

By share of the sample, this clone is medium-sized. CDR3 amino acids: CASSQGDRNTEAFF. In DNA, the CDR3 is TGTGCCAGCAGCCAAGGGGACAGGAACACTGAAGCTTTCTTT. The V and J genes are TRBV4-2 and TRBJ1-1, with 7 bases lining up with TRBD1. This CDR3 comprises 14 residues. J lost 1 base, V lost 1 base, and 0 bases had no gene match. Per germline, CDR1 LGHNA and CDR2 YNFKEQ.

This clone was seen more than once but under ten times. This sequence joins TRBV6-5 and TRBJ1-2; D possibly corresponds to TRBD1 (6 bases). The V end lost 0 bases, the J end lost 7 bases, and 12 bases lay between the germline ends. CDR1 and CDR2 (germline): MNHEY, SVGAGI. This CDR3 region has 14 residues. The CDR3, as DNA: TGTGCCAGCAGTTACTCGGGAGGGGGTCCTGGCTACACCTTC. Translation: CASSYSGGGPGYTF.